Listed below are T cell receptor beta chains from one sample, sequenced in a study of blood T cell repertoires in COVID-19. Clones were sequenced by immunoSEQ multiplex PCR, and TCRdb holds only the in-frame ones, with some missing. The sample includes about 38,000 clones, approximately 81% of them seen just once. The sequenced material came from peripheral blood. The receptors come from a man aged 55-75 years with COVID-19, enrolled during active disease. Each CDR3 is given with its conserved first and last residue. The D gene is left open where the match is weak. For some rows the clone size is stated as once, few or many, or as a class when expanded; others skip it.

j_call v_call clone_size d_call cdr3_aa cdr3_nt
TRBJ2-2 TRBV13 NA NA CASSLYFPEGAGELFF TGTGCCAGCAGCTTATATTTTCCCGAGGGCGCCGGGGAGCTGTTTTTT
TRBJ1-2 TRBV27 NA TRBD1 CASSPTPGGVNYGYTF TGTGCCAGCAGTCCCACTCCAGGGGGCGTCAACTATGGCTACACCTTC
TRBJ2-3 TRBV5-1 NA NA CASSPAPGTDTQYF TGCGCCAGCAGTCCAGCCCCCGGGACAGATACGCAGTATTTT
TRBJ1-5 TRBV18 NA TRBD1 CASSPATGAQPQHF TGTGCCAGCTCACCTGCTACAGGGGCTCAGCCCCAGCATTTT
TRBJ2-3 TRBV28 NA NA CASRPSSPGAQYF TGTGCCAGCAGACCCTCTAGCCCCGGGGCGCAGTATTTT
TRBJ2-3 TRBV18 NA NA CASSSPLQGRTDTQYF TGTGCCAGCTCGTCACCCTTACAGGGAAGGACAGATACGCAGTATTTT
TRBJ1-4 TRBV28 once NA CASSGGIAFNEKLFF TGTGCCAGCAGCGGGGGGATAGCCTTTAATGAAAAACTGTTTTTT
TRBJ1-1 TRBV30 NA NA CAWSVAFNGAFF TGTGCCTGGAGTGTGGCCTTCAATGGAGCTTTCTTT
TRBJ1-5 TRBV28 NA NA CASTPAGDQPQHF TGTGCCAGCACCCCCGCAGGGGACCAGCCCCAGCATTTT
TRBJ1-6 TRBV18 NA NA CASSNRDNSPLHF TGTGCCAGCTCGAACAGGGATAATTCACCCCTCCACTTT
TRBJ2-2 TRBV4-3 NA TRBD1 CASSLRQGANSNTGELFF TGCGCCAGCAGCCTTCGACAGGGGGCTAATTCGAACACCGGGGAGCTGTTTTTT
TRBJ2-7 TRBV6-5 NA NA CASSQGLGEQYF TGTGCCAGCAGTCAGGGGTTAGGCGAGCAGTACTTC
TRBJ1-2 TRBV18 NA NA CASSPLTGNYGYTF TGTGCCAGCTCACCACTTACAGGGAACTATGGCTACACCTTC
TRBJ2-7 TRBV2 once NA CASRKQGGEYEQYF TGTGCCAGCAGAAAACAGGGTGGCGAGTACGAGCAGTACTTC
TRBJ1-1 TRBV29-1 NA TRBD1 CSVTQGSLNTEAFF TGCAGCGTGACACAGGGGTCTCTGAACACTGAAGCTTTCTTT
TRBJ1-3 TRBV11-2 NA NA CASSLAQANTIYF TGTGCCAGCAGCTTAGCGCAGGCCAACACCATATATTTT
TRBJ1-4 TRBV6-5 NA NA CASSPSGGVNEKLFF TGTGCCAGCAGCCCCTCCGGGGGAGTTAATGAAAAACTGTTTTTT
TRBJ1-2 TRBV19 few TRBD1 CASRGTGVDYGYTF TGTGCCAGCCGCGGGACAGGGGTTGACTATGGCTACACCTTC
TRBJ1-5 TRBV6-2/TRBV6-3 NA NA CASSYLDTNQPQHF TGTGCCAGCAGTTACCTGGACACCAATCAGCCCCAGCATTTT
TRBJ2-7 TRBV3-1/TRBV3-2 few TRBD1 CASSRPTGALYEQYF TGTGCCAGCAGCCGTCCGACAGGGGCCCTCTACGAGCAGTACTTC
TRBJ2-1 TRBV9 NA NA CASSVRGYEQFF TGTGCCAGCAGCGTACGGGGGTATGAGCAGTTCTTC
TRBJ1-6 TRBV30 NA NA CAWSSSGNSPLHF TGTGCCTGGAGCAGTTCAGGGAATTCACCCCTCCACTTT
TRBJ1-3 TRBV30 NA TRBD1 CASALGQGTGNTIYF TGTGCCTCCGCCCTCGGACAGGGGACTGGAAACACCATATATTTT
TRBJ1-5 TRBV5-1 NA NA CASSLDLNQPQHF TGCGCCAGCAGCTTGGATCTCAATCAGCCCCAGCATTTT
TRBJ1-1 TRBV18 NA NA CASSPSVNTEAFF TGTGCCAGCTCACCATCAGTGAACACTGAAGCTTTCTTT
TRBJ2-4 TRBV7-2 NA TRBD1 CASRRTGLAKNIQYF TGTGCCAGCAGAAGGACAGGGTTAGCCAAAAACATTCAGTACTTC
TRBJ2-1 TRBV25-1 NA NA CASSEEGYEQFF TGTGCCAGCAGTGAAGAGGGCTATGAGCAGTTCTTC
TRBJ1-1 TRBV7-8 NA NA CASSLGVTGSEAFF TGTGCCAGCAGCTTAGGGGTAACAGGGTCTGAAGCTTTCTTT
TRBJ2-5 TRBV3-1/TRBV3-2 NA TRBD2 CASSQALAGGETQYF TGTGCCAGCAGCCAAGCCCTAGCGGGAGGAGAGACCCAGTACTTC
TRBJ1-6 TRBV3-1/TRBV3-2 NA NA CASSRKKEAGNSPLHF TGTGCCAGCAGCCGAAAAAAGGAGGCCGGGAATTCACCCCTCCACTTT
TRBJ2-1 TRBV5-1 few NA CASSPPGSRLIDEQFF TGCGCCAGCAGCCCCCCCGGGAGCCGGCTGATCGATGAGCAGTTCTTC
TRBJ1-2 TRBV15 NA NA CATSRRQVGDGYTF TGTGCCACCAGCAGAAGACAGGTGGGGGATGGCTACACCTTC
TRBJ2-4 TRBV9 NA TRBD1 CASSSRDRGAKNIQYF TGTGCCAGCAGCTCCCGGGACAGGGGAGCCAAAAACATTCAGTACTTC
TRBJ2-1 TRBV11-3 NA NA CASSFKDSSYNEQFF TGTGCCAGCAGCTTTAAGGACAGCTCCTACAATGAGCAGTTCTTC
TRBJ1-5 TRBV11-2 NA NA CASSSQGHQPQHF TGTGCCAGCAGCTCACAGGGTCATCAGCCCCAGCATTTT
TRBJ1-4 TRBV7-9 NA NA CASSLSGRGVEKLFF TGTGCCAGCTCCCTTAGTGGGAGGGGTGTTGAAAAACTGTTTTTT
TRBJ1-1 TRBV6-6 NA TRBD1 CASSYIETGGEAFF TGTGCCAGCAGTTACATCGAGACAGGGGGCGAAGCTTTCTTT
TRBJ2-7 TRBV4-3 NA NA CASSQDVGGMDYEQYF TGCGCCAGCAGCCAAGATGTGGGGGGTATGGACTACGAGCAGTACTTC
TRBJ1-6 TRBV4-3 NA NA CASSQDLSRSYNSPLHF TGCGCCAGCAGCCAAGATCTAAGCCGCTCCTATAATTCACCCCTCCACTTT